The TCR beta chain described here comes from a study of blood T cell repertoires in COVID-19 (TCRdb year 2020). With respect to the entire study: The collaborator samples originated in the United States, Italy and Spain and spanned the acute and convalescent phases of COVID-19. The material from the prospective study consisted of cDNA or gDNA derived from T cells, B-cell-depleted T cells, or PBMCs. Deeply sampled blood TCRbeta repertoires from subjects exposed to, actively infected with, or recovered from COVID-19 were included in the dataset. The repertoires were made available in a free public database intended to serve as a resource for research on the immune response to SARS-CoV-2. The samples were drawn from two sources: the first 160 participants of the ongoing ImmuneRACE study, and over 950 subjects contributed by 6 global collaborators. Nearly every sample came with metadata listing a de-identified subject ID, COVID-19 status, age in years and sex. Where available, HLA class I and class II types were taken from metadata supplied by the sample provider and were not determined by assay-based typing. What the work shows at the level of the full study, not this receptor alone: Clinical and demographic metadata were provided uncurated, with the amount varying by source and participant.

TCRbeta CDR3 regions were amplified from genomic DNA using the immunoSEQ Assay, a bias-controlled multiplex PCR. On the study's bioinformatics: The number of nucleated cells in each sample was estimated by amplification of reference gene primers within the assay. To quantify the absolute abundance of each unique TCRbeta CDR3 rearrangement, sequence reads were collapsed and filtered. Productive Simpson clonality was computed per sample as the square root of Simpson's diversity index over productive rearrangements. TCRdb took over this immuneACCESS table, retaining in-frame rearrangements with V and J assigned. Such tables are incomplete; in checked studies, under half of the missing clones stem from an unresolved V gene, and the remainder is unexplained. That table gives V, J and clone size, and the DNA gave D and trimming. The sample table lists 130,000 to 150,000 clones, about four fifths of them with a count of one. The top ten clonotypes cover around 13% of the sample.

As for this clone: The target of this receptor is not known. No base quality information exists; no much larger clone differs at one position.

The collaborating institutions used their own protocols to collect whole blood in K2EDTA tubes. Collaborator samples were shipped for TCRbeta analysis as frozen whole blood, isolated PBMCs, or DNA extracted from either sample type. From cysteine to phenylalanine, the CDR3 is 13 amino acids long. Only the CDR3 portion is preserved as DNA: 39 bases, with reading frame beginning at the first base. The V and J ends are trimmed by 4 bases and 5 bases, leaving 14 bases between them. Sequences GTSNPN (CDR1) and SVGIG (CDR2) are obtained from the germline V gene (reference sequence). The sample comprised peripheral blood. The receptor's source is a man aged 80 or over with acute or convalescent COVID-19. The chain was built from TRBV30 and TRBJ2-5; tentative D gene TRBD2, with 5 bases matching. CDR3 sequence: CAWTSEGGETQYF. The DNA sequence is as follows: TGTGCCTGGACGAGCGAAGGAGGTGAGACCCAGTACTTC.